This TCR beta chain was captured by sequencing in a study of blood T cell repertoires in COVID-19 (dated by TCRdb to the early 2020s). Looking at the study overall: ImmuneRACE Cohort 3 recovered participants were defined by two consecutive negative NP/OP PCR tests, healthcare professional clearance, or symptom resolution. A freely available public database, intended as a resource for researchers studying the immune response to SARS-CoV-2, is where the repertoires were released. Nearly every sample came with metadata listing a de-identified subject ID, COVID-19 status, age in years and sex. Samples were obtained from the ongoing ImmuneRACE study (first 160 participants) and from some 1,200 subjects provided by 6 global collaborators. The dataset comprised deeply sampled blood TCRbeta repertoires from subjects exposed to, actively infected with, or recovered from COVID-19. Collaborator samples came from the United States, Italy and Spain and covered acute and convalescent phases of COVID-19. The prospective study material was composed of cDNA or gDNA derived from T cells, B-cell-depleted T cells, or PBMCs. Where available, HLA class I and class II types were taken from metadata supplied by the sample provider and were not determined by assay-based typing. The research as a whole found: How much clinical and demographic metadata was included differed by source and by participant, and the metadata was provided uncurated.

This clone was found a few times. It lacks a known antigen. Base qualities are not recorded, but no much larger clone differs from it by a single base. Based on the germline V gene, the CDR1 and CDR2 sequences are KGHSH and LQKENI. The CDR3 has 11 amino acids, counting the end cysteine and phenylalanine. The retained sequence is limited to the CDR3, 33 bases, with the frame set at the first base. From V the trimming removes 8 bases and from J it removes 13 bases, while the gene matches leave 10 bases of the junction unaccounted for. In the prospective study, participants were about 18 to 95 years old, resided in 24 geographic areas of the United States, and were enrolled through a virtual design. To assign participants to cohorts, the prospective study relied on clinical history that participants themselves reported in a screening survey and a study questionnaire. In the prospective study, mobile phlebotomists collected whole blood, serum and a nasopharyngeal or oropharyngeal swab from each participant. Over a roughly two-month period, participants in the prospective study had the option of providing additional blood draws and questionnaires. Prospective study blood samples were shipped either frozen or at room temperature before DNA extraction.

TCRbeta CDR3 regions were amplified from genomic DNA by means of the immunoSEQ Assay, a bias-controlled multiplex PCR. The study's own analysis went as follows. Nucleated cell counts per sample were estimated from amplification of reference gene primers within the assay. To quantify the absolute abundance of each unique TCRbeta CDR3 rearrangement, sequence reads were collapsed and filtered. For each sample, productive Simpson clonality was calculated as the square root of Simpson's diversity index across productive rearrangements. In its TCRdb copy, this immuneACCESS table keeps in-frame sequences only and misses some clones. Where compared with another copy, unresolved V genes explain less than half of these, and the others have no known cause. V and J calls and clone size are copied from that table; D and trimming were computed from the DNA. The sample table shows about 400,000 clones, and approximately 89% are seen once. The leading ten clones occupy around 2% of the sample.

The chain is encoded by TRBV18 joined to TRBJ1-2, with TRBD1 identical over 7 junction bases. The sample comprised PBMCs or T cells enriched from blood (not recorded which). This sequence was found in a man aged 40-55 years in a cohort exposed to, infected with or recovered from COVID-19 (not recorded which). The nucleotide sequence reads as follows: TGTGCCAGCACCGGACAGGACCTTTCCACCTTC. Its product reads: CASTGQDLSTF.